This T cell receptor beta chain is drawn from a study of CD8 T cells in Susac syndrome. As for this clonotype: At one end, the junction sequence differs from germline, possibly due to a read error.

Random hexamers served to reverse transcribe roughly 0.45 to 1 ug RNA. The immunoSEQ assay covered 54 Vbeta and 13 Jbeta segments for CDR3. Each CDR3 protein is one row after TCRdb ran MiXCR on the immunoSEQ multiplex PCR reads. The data contain 330,000 or so distinct CDR3 sequences, almost 85% of them seen just once; the ten biggest clones take up 0.21%. CDR1 and CDR2 (germline): SSHAT, FNYEAQ (reference sequence). The CDR3 has 14 amino acids. TEMRA cells were enriched by FACS, while CD8+ and CD4+ T cells were obtained through a negative isolation that was performed magnetically. The chain couples TRBV7-7 to TRBJ2-5; D could derive from TRBD1 or TRBD2 (5 bases each). The sequence derives from a human donor with multiple sclerosis. The sample consisted of CD8+ T cells from PBMCs. CDR3 sequence: CASSLGDLQETQYF. In DNA, the CDR3 is TGTGCTAGCAGCTTAGGGGACCTCCAAGAGACCCAGTACTTC.